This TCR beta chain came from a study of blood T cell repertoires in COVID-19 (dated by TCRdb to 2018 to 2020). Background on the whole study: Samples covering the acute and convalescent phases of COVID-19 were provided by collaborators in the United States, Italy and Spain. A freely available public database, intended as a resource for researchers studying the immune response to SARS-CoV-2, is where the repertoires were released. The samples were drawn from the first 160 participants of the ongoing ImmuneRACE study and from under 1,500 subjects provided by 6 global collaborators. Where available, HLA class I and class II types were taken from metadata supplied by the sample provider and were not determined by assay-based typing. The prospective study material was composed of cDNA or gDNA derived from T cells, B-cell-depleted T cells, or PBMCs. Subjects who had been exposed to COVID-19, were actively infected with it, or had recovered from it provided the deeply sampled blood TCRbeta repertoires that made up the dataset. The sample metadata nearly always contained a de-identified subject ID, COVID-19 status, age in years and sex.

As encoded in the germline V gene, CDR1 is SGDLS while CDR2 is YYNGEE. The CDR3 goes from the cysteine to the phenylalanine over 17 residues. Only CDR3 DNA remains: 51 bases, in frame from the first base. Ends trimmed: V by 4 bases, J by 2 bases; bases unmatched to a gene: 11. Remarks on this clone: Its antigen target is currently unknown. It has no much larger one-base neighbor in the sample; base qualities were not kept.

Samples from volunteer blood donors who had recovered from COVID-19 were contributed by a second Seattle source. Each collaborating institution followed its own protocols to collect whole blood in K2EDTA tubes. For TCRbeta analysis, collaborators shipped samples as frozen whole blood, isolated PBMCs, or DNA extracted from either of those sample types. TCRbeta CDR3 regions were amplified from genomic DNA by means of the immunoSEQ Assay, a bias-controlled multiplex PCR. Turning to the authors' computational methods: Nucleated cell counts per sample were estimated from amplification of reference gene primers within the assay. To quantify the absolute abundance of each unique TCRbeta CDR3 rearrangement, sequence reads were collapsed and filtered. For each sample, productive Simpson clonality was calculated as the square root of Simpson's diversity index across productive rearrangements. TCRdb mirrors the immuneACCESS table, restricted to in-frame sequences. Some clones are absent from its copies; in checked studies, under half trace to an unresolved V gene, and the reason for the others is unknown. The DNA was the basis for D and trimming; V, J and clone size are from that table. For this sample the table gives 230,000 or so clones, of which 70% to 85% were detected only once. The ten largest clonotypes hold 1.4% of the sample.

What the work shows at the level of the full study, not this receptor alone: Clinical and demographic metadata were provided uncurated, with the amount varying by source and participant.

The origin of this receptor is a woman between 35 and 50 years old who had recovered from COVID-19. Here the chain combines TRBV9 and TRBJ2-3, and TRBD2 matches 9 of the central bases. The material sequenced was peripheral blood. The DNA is TGTGCCAGCAGCCCCAGTATACTAGCGGGCACCACAGATACGCAGTATTTT. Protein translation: CASSPSILAGTTDTQYF. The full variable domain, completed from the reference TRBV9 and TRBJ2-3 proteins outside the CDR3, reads DSGVTQTPKHLITATGQRVTLRCSPRSGDLSVYWYQQSLDQGLQFLIQYYNGEERAKGNILERFSAQQFPDLHSELNLSSLELGDSALYFCASSPSILAGTTDTQYFGPGTRLTVL.